This T cell receptor beta chain appears in the sequencing data of a study of shared clonotypes between healthy human individuals. Only in-frame clones appear in the TCRdb table, and some are missing; sequencing was by immunoSEQ multiplex PCR. The table records 330,000 or so clones, roughly 70% of them present only once. Trimming removed 3 bases from V and 10 bases from J, with 16 bases in between. The CDR3 covers 14 residues. Per germline, CDR1 KGHSH and CDR2 LQKENI. Turning to this clone: Its antigen is not identified.

Findings of the study overall: The donor pool, a small one, limited the genetic and exposure-history diversity represented.

The sequence was obtained from a man in his thirties or forties in good health. Sequenced: memory CD4+ T cells sorted from blood. The subset denotes: CD45RA-negative fraction. V is TRBV18 and J is TRBJ2-1, with D possibly matching TRBD2 (6 bases). The DNA for the CDR3 is TGTGCCAGCTCACCTGAATTAGCCGCGGGGGAGCAGTTCTTC. It is translated as CASSPELAAGEQFF.